This T cell receptor (beta chain) was found in a study of T cell responses to AZD1222 COVID-19 vaccine. Study-level points and caveats: Baseline serology detected seropositivity in only six or seven AZD1222 recipients. Spike was spanned by vaccine-associated CD4 TCRs, which were dominant at 160-218 and 743-854.

Repertoires were generated with immunoSEQ multiplex PCR, while TCRdb's copy carries only in-frame clones and drops some. The sample contains some 130,000 clones, more than 85% of which appear only once. The J segment lost 5 bases and the V segment lost 7 bases, leaving 13 bases of the junction unmatched. This CDR3 spans 16 amino acids. Germline V lookup: CDR1 MDHEN, CDR2 SYDVKM. Details on this clone: The antigen remains unidentified.

This TCR came from an adult in good health. Material: peripheral blood, obtained on day 0 of AZD1222 vaccination. The chain uses TRBV28 and TRBJ1-1; 10 bases align to TRBD1. Written as DNA, the CDR3 is TGTGCCAGCACCCCGGCCGGGACAGGGGACTCTACTGAAGCTTTCTTT. It codes for CASTPAGTGDSTEAFF.